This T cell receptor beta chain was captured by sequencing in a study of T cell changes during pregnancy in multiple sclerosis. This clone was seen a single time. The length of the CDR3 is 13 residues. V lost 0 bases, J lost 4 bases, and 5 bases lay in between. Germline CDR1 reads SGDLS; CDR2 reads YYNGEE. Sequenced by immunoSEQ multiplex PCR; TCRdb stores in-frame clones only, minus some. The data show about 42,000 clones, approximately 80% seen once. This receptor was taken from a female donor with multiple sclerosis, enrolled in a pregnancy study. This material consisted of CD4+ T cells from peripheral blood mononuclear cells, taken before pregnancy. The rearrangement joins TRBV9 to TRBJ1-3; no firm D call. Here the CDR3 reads CASSVEQGNTIYF. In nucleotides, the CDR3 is TGTGCCAGCAGCGTAGAACAGGGAAACACCATATATTTT.